This T cell receptor (beta chain) came from a study of graft-versus-host responses after intestinal transplantation. CDR1 KGHSH and CDR2 LQKENI come from the germline V gene. V was pared by 2 bases and J by 5 bases, with 6 bases between. The CDR3 spans 12 residues. For this clone: Its antigen is unknown.

The table came from immunoSEQ multiplex PCR; TCRdb's copy has only in-frame clones and leaves some out. The data hold roughly 85,000 clones, with 75% to 95% observed a single time. The V call is TRBV18, the J call TRBJ1-2; D call uncertain. The receptor was isolated from a human donor who was the organ donor for an intestinal transplant. The material was unstimulated CD8+ T cells sorted from spleen or lymph node cells, obtained before transplant. The chain's CDR3 is CASSPVRYGYTF. The CDR3 coding sequence is TGTGCCAGCTCACCAGTCAGATATGGCTACACCTTC.